These 10 T cell receptor beta chains came from one sample sequenced in a study of CD8 T cells in ankylosing spondylitis. Study-level findings and limits: What appeared characteristic of ankylosing spondylitis blood was a TCR beta motif of fewer than ten highly homologous variants.

TCRdb ran MiXCR on the 5' RACE reads and lists one entry per CDR3 protein. Found here are 350,000 to 450,000 distinct CDR3 sequences, roughly 25% of them singletons; the top ten hold over 0.8%. No cognate antigen is known for these TCRs. The material sequenced was blood, either unsorted or a sorted T cell fraction (not recorded which). The source of these receptors is a male donor with ankylosing spondylitis.

This chain joins TRBV5-1 and TRBJ1-2; 9 nucleotides agree with TRBD1. Trimming removed 4 bases from V and 8 bases from J; junction bases left unmatched: 15. CDR1 is SGHRS, CDR2 YFSETQ, per germline. There are 16 residues in the CDR3. The CDR3: CASSPPTQGASGGYTF. CDR3 in DNA: TGCGCCAGCAGCCCGCCCACACAGGGGGCGTCGGGAGGCTACACCTTC.

V and J are TRBV29-1 and TRBJ2-1; maybe TRBD2 (6 bases). V lost 4 bases and J lost 5, with 21 bases in between. There are 16 residues in the CDR3. Germline CDR1 and CDR2: SQVTM and ANQGSEA. The CDR3 is CSVVLGVLGGHNEQFF. CDR3 sequence (DNA): TGCAGCGTTGTCCTAGGGGTACTAGGAGGGCACAATGAGCAGTTCTTC.

The rearrangement joins TRBV5-8 to TRBJ2-7; TRBD1 matches at 8 bases. Germline V lookup: CDR1 SGHTS, CDR2 YDEGEE. With 5 bases clipped from V and 3 bases from J, the junction kept 10 bases outside the gene matches. The CDR3 is 15 residues long. CDR3 sequence (DNA): TGTGCCAGCAGTAAAGGACAGGGTAGTTTCTACGAGCAGTACTTC. It translates to CASSKGQGSFYEQYF.

The CDR3 protein is CASSLRRGERPAEAFF. The CDR3 DNA sequence: TGTGCCAGCAGCTTACGGCGGGGGGAGCGGCCCGCGGAAGCTTTCTTT. The chain is built from TRBV11-2 and TRBJ1-1; maybe TRBD1 (5 bases). This CDR3 has 16 residues. In germline, CDR1 is SGHAT, CDR2 FQNNGV. V was trimmed by 2 bases and J by 8 bases, leaving 21 bases between them.

This clonotype was counted only a few times. This chain uses TRBV20-1 with TRBJ1-6, with 10 bases fitting TRBD1. CDR3 length: 14 amino acids. The germline gives CDR1 DFQATT, CDR2 SNEGSKA (reference sequence). V dropped 2 bases and J dropped 7; count of bases not matched to a gene: 2. Here the CDR3 DNA reads TGCAGTGCTAGATTGGGACAGGGGAATTCACCCCTCCACTTT. This encodes CSARLGQGNSPLHF.

The sample holds many counts of this clonotype. This rearrangement joins TRBV4-1 to TRBJ2-2, with TRBD2 matching over 11 bases. V lost 3 bases and J lost 5; bases outside the gene matches: 11. Germline V gives CDR1 MGHRA, CDR2 YSYEKL. The CDR3 has 18 residues. CDR3 DNA sequence: TGCGCCAGCAGCCAGAATCGCCTACTAGCGGGAGAAACCGGGGAGCTGTTTTTT. As protein: CASSQNRLLAGETGELFF.

This clonotype was seen repeatedly, ten times or more. The gene calls are TRBV24-1 and TRBJ2-2, with TRBD1 matching over 7 bases. Germline V gene lookup returns CDR1 KGHDR and CDR2 SFDVKD. The junction had 9 bases not matched to a gene; V was cut back by 2 bases and J by 1 base. The CDR3 consists of 18 residues. The CDR3 nucleotides are TGTGCCACCAGTGATTACTCCCGGACAGGACAGAACACCGGGGAGCTGTTTTTT. This gives the protein CATSDYSRTGQNTGELFF.

The J gene is TRBJ1-1, the V gene TRBV6-2 or TRBV6-3; D is ambiguous. V was clipped by 7 bases and J by 1 base, with 10 bases between them. Germline V gives CDR1 MNHEY, CDR2 SVGEGT. The CDR3 is 13 amino acids. CDR3 loop: CASTPGRNTEAFF. As DNA, the CDR3 is TGTGCCAGCACCCCCGGAAGGAACACTGAAGCTTTCTTT.

The V gene is TRBV2, the J gene TRBJ2-2; the match to TRBD2 covers 7 bases. V lost 9 bases, J lost 5 bases, and 9 bases stayed unmatched. CDR3 length equals 14 residues. The germline V gene has CDR1 SNHLY and CDR2 FYNNEI. CDR3 DNA sequence: TGTGCCAGTAGACTAGCCGTCACAACCGGGGAGCTGTTTTTT. Translation: CASRLAVTTGELFF. Looking up the rest from reference TRBV2 and TRBJ2-2 gives the full variable domain: EPEVTQTPSHQVTQMGQEVILRCVPISNHLYFYWYRQILGQKVEFLVSFYNNEISEKSEIFDDQFSVERPDGSNFTLKIRSTKLEDSAMYFCASRLAVTTGELFFGEGSRLTVL.

The rearrangement uses TRBV7-2 and TRBJ2-1; 8 bases match TRBD2. Germline V gene sequence: CDR1 SGHTA, CDR2 FQGNSA. J was trimmed by 7 bases and V by 1 base; bases with no gene match: 9. The CDR3 is made up of 16 amino acids. The CDR3 coding sequence is TGTGCCAGCAGCTTAGTGTGGGGGTTAGCGGGAAATGAGCAGTTCTTC. It is translated as CASSLVWGLAGNEQFF.